Included here is one TCR beta chain sequence, with context. Its cognate antigen is unknown. This sample stems from a study of shared clonotypes between healthy human individuals. The CDR3 spans 13 residues. Between the trimmed V and J ends, which lost 7 bases and 0 bases, there was a span of 9 bases. Germline V gives CDR1 MNHNS, CDR2 SASEGT. Only in-frame clones appear in the TCRdb table, and some are missing; sequencing was by immunoSEQ multiplex PCR. The table lists 2 million to 2.5 million clones, 92% of them singletons. Notes on the study in general: For naive CD4 cells, 4% to 6% of clonotypes were shared across a few donors. Estimated richness values were generally larger in naive subsets than in memory subsets. Genetic and exposure-history diversity was limited by the few donors.

The TCR sequence derives from a man between 18 and 29 years old in good health. Some clones in this sample may be carry-over from other donors' samples. The sequenced sample consisted of naive CD4+ T cells from PBMCs. Subset noted: CD45RA+ positively selected. The rearrangement uses TRBV6-1 and TRBJ1-1; D is possibly TRBD1 (5 bases). CDR3 residues: CASTYRMNTEAFF. CDR3 DNA: TGTGCCAGCACTTACAGGATGAACACTGAAGCTTTCTTT.